This TCR beta chain is drawn from a study of blood T cell repertoires in COVID-19. Whole-study context: The samples span acute and convalescent COVID-19 from the United States, Italy and Spain.

Source study methods: Estimated nucleated cell counts came from reference gene primer amplification. Clones were read by immunoSEQ multiplex PCR, and TCRdb kept only the in-frame ones, dropping some. V and J calls and clone size are as listed in that table; D and trimming were resolved from the DNA. The top ten hold just over 2% of the sample, which has some 120,000 clones, 92% seen once. Seattle-derived patients entered the study during active infection and were followed longitudinally. Sequencing used peripheral blood. This receptor was identified in a man over 45 with COVID-19, enrolled during active disease.

CDR3 in DNA: TGCGCCAGCAGCCAAGCCTGGAGGGAGACCCAGTACTTC. Amino acid sequence: CASSQAWRETQYF. This chain joins TRBV4-3 and TRBJ2-5; weak D call: TRBD2 (5 bases). CDR1 and CDR2 from the germline V gene are LGHNA and YSLEER. The V gene lost 1 base and the J gene lost 5 bases, with 8 bases spanning the gap. This CDR3 has 13 amino acids.